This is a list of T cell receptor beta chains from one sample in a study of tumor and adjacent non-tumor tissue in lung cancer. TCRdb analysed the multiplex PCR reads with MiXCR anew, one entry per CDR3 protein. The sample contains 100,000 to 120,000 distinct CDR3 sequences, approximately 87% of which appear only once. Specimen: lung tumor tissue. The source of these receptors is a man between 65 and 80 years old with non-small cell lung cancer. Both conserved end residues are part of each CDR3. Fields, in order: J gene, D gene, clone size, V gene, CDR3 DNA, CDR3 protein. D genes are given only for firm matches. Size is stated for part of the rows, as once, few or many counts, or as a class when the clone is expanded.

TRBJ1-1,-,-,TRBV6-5,TGCGCCAGCAGTTACAGGGCCGCGAGGACTGAAGCTTTCTTT,CASSYRAARTEAFF
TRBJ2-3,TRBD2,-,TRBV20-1,TGCAGTACCCGGGGGGAAAGCGGGGGGGTCACAGATACGCCGTATTTT,CSTRGESGGVTDTPYF
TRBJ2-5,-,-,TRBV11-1,TGTGCCAGCCGCCTGGATAGGATTAATCAAGAGACCCAGTACTTC,CASRLDRINQETQYF
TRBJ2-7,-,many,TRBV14,TGTGCCAGCAGCCGCTCTTCGGTTGAGCAGTACTTC,CASSRSSVEQYF
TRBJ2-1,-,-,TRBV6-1,TGTACCAACAATGTCTGGGAAAAGAATGAGCAGTTCTTC,CTNNVWEKNEQFF
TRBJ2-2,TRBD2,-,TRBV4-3,TGCTCCAGCAGCCAAGATGGGACTAGCGGGAGAGGGAAGCTGTTTTTT,CSSSQDGTSGRGKLFF
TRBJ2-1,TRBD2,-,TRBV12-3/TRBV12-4,TGTGCCAGCAGAAAAACTAGCGGGGGGGCCATTAGCTCCTATAATGAGCAGTCCTTC,CASRKTSGGAISSYNEQSF
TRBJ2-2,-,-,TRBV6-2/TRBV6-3,TGTGCCAGTAAACGGGGGCGAAACACCGGGGAGCGGTTTTTT,CASKRGRNTGERFF
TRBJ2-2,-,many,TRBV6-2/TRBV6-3,TGTGCCAGCAGTTACCCGGACTCCCTTGCCGGGGAGCTGTTTTTT,CASSYPDSLAGELFF
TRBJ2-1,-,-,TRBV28,TGTGCCAGCAGCCGACAGATAGCCGCTCGGGTTGGGCAGTTCTTC,CASSRQIAARVGQFF
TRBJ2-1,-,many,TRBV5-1,TGCGCCAGCAGCCCCCCAAGGGGTGAGCAGTTCTTC,CASSPPRGEQFF
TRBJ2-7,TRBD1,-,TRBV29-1,TGCGGCGTTGAAGTGATCCGGACAGGGGGCTCATACGAGCAGTACTTC,CGVEVIRTGGSYEQYF
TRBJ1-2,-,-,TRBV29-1,TGTAACGTTGAAGAGTACATTCAGGGCCATATTAACTATGGTTACACCTTC,CNVEEYIQGHINYGYTF
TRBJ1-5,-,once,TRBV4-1,TGCGCCAGCAGCCAGCTTCCAGGCAGACTCTATAGGAATCAGCCCCAGCATTTT,CASSQLPGRLYRNQPQHF
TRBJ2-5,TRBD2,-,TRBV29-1,TGCAGCATTGTGTTCTATTGGACTAGCGGGGGGAAACAAGAGACCCAGTACTTC,CSIVFYWTSGGKQETQYF
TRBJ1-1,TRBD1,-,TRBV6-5,TGTGCCAACAACCAGACAGGGGGCCGTCGTGAAGCTTTCTTT,CANNQTGGRREAFF
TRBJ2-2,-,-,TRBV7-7,TGTGCTAGCAGCTTAGTGTCCGCCGGGGAGCTGTTTTTT,CASSLVSAGELFF
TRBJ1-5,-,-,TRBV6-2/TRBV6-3,TGTGCCAGCAGTTACTCGATTGGGGGTACAATAGTGAGCAATCAGCCCCAGCATTTT,CASSYSIGGTIVSNQPQHF
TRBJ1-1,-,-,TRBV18,TGTGCCAGCTCACCACCGGGTTCCCGCCGGGACACTGAAGTTTTCTTT,CASSPPGSRRDTEVFF
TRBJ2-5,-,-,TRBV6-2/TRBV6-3,TGTACCAGCAGTTACCACGAACAGGGCCCCCAAGAGACCCAGTACTTC,CTSSYHEQGPQETQYF
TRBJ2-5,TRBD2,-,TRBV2,TGTGCCAGCAGTTCCGGGACTAGCGGGGGTGAGACCCAGTACTTC,CASSSGTSGGETQYF
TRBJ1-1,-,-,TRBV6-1,TGTGCCAGCGCCTTGGCCCCGAACACTGAAGCTTTATTT,CASALAPNTEALF
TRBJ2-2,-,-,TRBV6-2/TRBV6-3,TGTGCCAGCAGCACGTGGAAGCCACCCTTGGAGCCGTTTTTT,CASSTWKPPLEPFF